Below are 20 T cell receptor beta chains sequenced from a single sample in a study of blood T cell repertoires in COVID-19. Assay: immunoSEQ multiplex PCR; the TCRdb copy retains only in-frame clones and omits some. The data contain some 160,000 clones, roughly 84% of them seen just once; the ten biggest clones take up approximately 7.7%. The sequencing input was PBMCs or T cells enriched from blood (not recorded which). The receptors derive from a woman aged 45-65 years who had recovered from COVID-19.

The chain has TRBV6-2 or TRBV6-3 and TRBJ1-2, with D possibly TRBD1 on 6 matching bases. The CDR3 spans 16 residues. The germline V gene encodes CDR1 MNHEY and CDR2 SVGEGT. Trimming removed 6 bases at V and 5 bases at J, with 22 bases between. Here the CDR3 reads CASSLHSTTGLYGYTF. The CDR3, as DNA: TGTGCCAGCAGCCTCCACTCCACGACAGGCTTGTATGGCTACACCTTC.

CDR3 amino acids: CASSPPTGGARTEAFF. The CDR3 nucleotides read TGTGCCAGCTCACCACCCACAGGGGGCGCGAGAACTGAAGCTTTCTTT. The chain uses TRBV18 and TRBJ1-1; 9 bases are shared with TRBD1. CDR3 size: 16 residues. Germline V gives CDR1 KGHSH, CDR2 LQKENI. The ends lost 0 bases at V and 5 bases at J; junction bases unmatched: 7.

V is TRBV4-2 and J is TRBJ1-1; no definite D call. The CDR3 consists of 14 residues. Germline V gene sequence: CDR1 LGHNA, CDR2 YNFKEQ. The V gene lost 0 bases and the J gene lost 1 base, with 6 bases spanning the gap. CDR3 in DNA: TGTGCCAGCAGCCAAGACAGAAGGAACACTGAAGCTTTCTTT. Translation gives CASSQDRRNTEAFF.

This chain connects TRBV7-9 to TRBJ1-2; tentatively, D is TRBD1 (5 bases). The CDR3 contains 12 residues. CDR1 is SEHNR and CDR2 is FQNEAQ in the germline V gene (reference sequence). V shed 8 bases and J shed 4 bases, with 11 bases lying between them. CDR3: CASGTHPYGYTF. CDR3 coding DNA: TGTGCCAGCGGGACTCATCCCTATGGCTACACCTTC.

This clone was picked up one time. V gene TRBV23-1 combines with J gene TRBJ1-1; 7 nucleotides line up with TRBD1. TRBV23-1 is labeled an ORF, and its function is uncertain. V dropped 3 bases and J dropped 4; count of bases not matched to a gene: 11. The length of the CDR3 is 16 residues. This chain's CDR3 is CASSHWGVDRVTEAFF. The CDR3 DNA follows: TGCGCCAGCAGTCATTGGGGGGTTGACAGGGTCACTGAAGCTTTCTTT.

V and J are TRBV5-6 and TRBJ1-1; 8 bases fit TRBD1. Germline CDR1 SGHDT, CDR2 YYEEEE. Trimming at V came to 4 bases and at J to 5 bases, leaving 13 bases not matched to a gene. This CDR3 comprises 16 residues. The CDR3 loop is CASSPTGGVAITEAFF. In DNA, the CDR3 is TGTGCCAGCAGCCCCACAGGGGGGGTAGCTATTACTGAAGCTTTCTTT.

The V gene is TRBV2, the J gene TRBJ1-2, with a weak D call TRBD1 (6 bases). The CDR3 extends over 13 amino acids. Germline V CDR1 and CDR2: SNHLY, FYNNEI. The germline V and J ends were trimmed by 2 bases and 6 bases, with 10 bases remaining between them. The chain's CDR3 is CASSEKGEHGYTF. In nucleotides, the CDR3 is TGTGCCAGCAGTGAAAAGGGGGAGCATGGCTACACCTTC.

This chain's CDR3 is CASSQDPSRADTQYF. CDR3 DNA sequence: TGTGCCAGCAGCCAAGACCCCTCTCGGGCAGATACGCAGTATTTT. The V and J genes are TRBV3-1 (or the pseudogene TRBV3-2) and TRBJ2-3; no firm D call. V lost 0 bases, J lost 4 bases, and 11 bases lay in between. Germline values: CDR1 LGHDT, CDR2 YNNKEL (reference sequence). The CDR3 covers 15 residues.

The sample holds one count of this clone. This chain connects TRBV13 to TRBJ2-1; tentative D call: TRBD1 (6 bases). CDR3 length: 15 amino acids. Germline values: CDR1 PRHDT, CDR2 FYEKMQ (reference sequence). Trimming took 6 bases from V and 7 from J, leaving 19 bases between them. The CDR3 is CASRRLGKGDNEQFF. In nucleotides, the CDR3 is TGTGCCAGCAGGAGGCTTGGTAAGGGGGATAATGAGCAGTTCTTC. Looking up the rest from reference TRBV13 and TRBJ2-1 gives the full variable domain: AAGVIQSPRHLIKEKRETATLKCYPIPRHDTVYWYQQGPGQDPQFLISFYEKMQSDKGSIPDRFSAQQFSDYHSELNMSSLELGDSALYFCASRRLGKGDNEQFFGPGTRLTVL.

CDR3 nucleotide sequence: TGTGCCAGCGGCGGCGGAATTTACGAGCAGTACTTC. It is translated as CASGGGIYEQYF. The chain joins TRBV3-1 (or the pseudogene TRBV3-2) to TRBJ2-7; D unclear. Germline V gene data show CDR1 as LGHDT and CDR2 as YNNKEL (reference sequence). The CDR3 is 12 amino acids. Trimming pared 8 bases from V and 4 bases from J, leaving 12 bases between.

The chain couples TRBV18 to TRBJ1-1; 7 bases agree with TRBD1. This CDR3 is built from 14 residues. The germline V gene encodes CDR1 KGHSH and CDR2 LQKENI. V was clipped by 0 bases and J by 10 bases; unmatched bases: 8. The CDR3 reads CASSPPPTTGPAFF. For the CDR3, the DNA is TGTGCCAGCTCACCACCGCCGACGACAGGGCCAGCTTTCTTT.

The chain employs TRBV7-3 and TRBJ2-2; perhaps TRBD2 as D (6 bases). Per germline, CDR1 SGHTA and CDR2 FQGTGA. Trimming took 1 base from V and 1 from J, leaving 10 bases between them. The CDR3 extends over 16 amino acids. This CDR3 is CASSLNGGWNTGELFF. CDR3 nucleotides: TGTGCCAGCAGCTTAAATGGGGGGTGGAACACCGGGGAGCTGTTTTTT.

The genes are TRBV7-2 and TRBJ1-3, with D unresolved. This CDR3 is built from 16 residues. V was clipped by 5 bases and J by 0 bases, with 14 bases between them. Germline CDR1 is SGHTA and CDR2 is FQGNSA. The CDR3 spells CASSRGMASSGNTIYF. The CDR3 DNA sequence: TGTGCCAGCAGCAGAGGAATGGCGAGCTCTGGAAACACCATATATTTT.

The chain links TRBV12-3 or TRBV12-4 to TRBJ1-1; D gene unclear. This CDR3 contains 12 residues. The ends were cut back, 2 bases at V and 7 bases at J, with 8 bases in the middle. The chain's CDR3 is CASSLMSYEAFF. CDR3 sequence (DNA): TGTGCCAGCAGTTTAATGTCCTATGAAGCTTTCTTT.

This chain joins TRBV28 and TRBJ1-2, with D perhaps matching TRBD1 (5 bases). Germline V gene lookup returns CDR1 MDHEN and CDR2 SYDVKM. Trimming removed 7 bases at V and 6 bases at J, with 12 bases between. This CDR3 has 12 amino acids. Written as DNA, the CDR3 is TGTGCCAGCATGTACCAGGGCCATGGCTACACCTTC. Its protein is CASMYQGHGYTF.

This clone was found once. The V gene is TRBV7-2, the J gene TRBJ2-2, with 7 positions matching TRBD1. J lost 7 bases, V lost 6 bases, and 5 bases had no gene match. Germline CDR1 SGHTA, CDR2 FQGNSA. The CDR3 has 13 residues. The CDR3 sequence is CASRPQGIGELFF. CDR3 nucleotides: TGTGCCAGCAGGCCACAGGGGATCGGGGAGCTGTTTTTT.

CDR3 protein: CASSMAGVVQPQHF. The CDR3 DNA is TGTGCCAGCAGCATGGCGGGCGTAGTGCAGCCCCAGCATTTT. The chain links TRBV7-2 to TRBJ1-5, with unresolved D. CDR1 is SGHTA and CDR2 is FQGNSA in the germline V gene. The CDR3 is made up of 14 amino acids. V was cut by 5 bases and J by 7 bases, with 15 bases left in between.

This chain links TRBV5-1 with TRBJ2-1; 7 nucleotides agree with TRBD2. The CDR3 runs 15 residues. Germline V gene data show CDR1 as SGHRS and CDR2 as YFSETQ. With V trimmed by 1 base and J by 4 bases, 5 bases remained unmatched. The DNA for the CDR3 is TGCGCCAGCAGCTTGACTAGCGCAGAATACAATGAGCAGTTCTTC. Translation gives CASSLTSAEYNEQFF. The full variable domain, rest sourced from reference TRBV5-1 and TRBJ2-1, is KAGVTQTPRYLIKTRGQQVTLSCSPISGHRSVSWYQQTPGQGLQFLFEYFSETQRNKGNFPGRFSGRQFSNSRSEMNVSTLELGDSALYLCASSLTSAEYNEQFFGPGTRLTVL.

The chain has TRBV6-5 and TRBJ2-2, with 7 bases matching TRBD1. The J segment lost 3 bases and the V segment lost 5 bases, leaving 6 bases of the junction unmatched. The CDR3 sequence is 15 residues long. Germline values: CDR1 MNHEY, CDR2 SVGAGI. The chain's CDR3 is CASSPTTGYTGELFF. DNA for the CDR3: TGTGCCAGCAGTCCTACGACAGGGTACACCGGGGAGCTGTTTTTT.

CDR3 sequence: CASSLAGAVNTGELFF. The CDR3 nucleotides are TGCGCCAGCAGCCTCGCAGGGGCCGTCAACACCGGGGAGCTGTTTTTT. This chain links TRBV5-1 with TRBJ2-2, with D perhaps matching TRBD1 (6 bases). Germline V gene sequence: CDR1 SGHRS, CDR2 YFSETQ. V dropped 4 bases and J dropped 2 bases, with 15 bases sitting between them. The CDR3 is made up of 16 amino acids.